A single sample is the source of the 20 T cell receptor beta chains below, sequenced in a study of blood T cell repertoires in COVID-19. Assay: immunoSEQ multiplex PCR; the TCRdb copy retains only in-frame clones and omits some. The sample has 75,000 to 95,000 clones, more than 75% seen once. Sequencing was carried out using peripheral blood. These receptors all come from a human donor in a cohort sampled during active COVID-19.

V gene TRBV6-1 combines with J gene TRBJ2-3; TRBD1 aligns across 9 bases. CDR1 is MNHNS and CDR2 is SASEGT in the germline V gene. This CDR3 is 16 amino acids long. The trim removed 1 base at V and 2 bases at J, leaving 4 bases unmatched. The CDR3 bases are TGTGCCAGCAGTGAAGGGACAGGGGATTACACAGATACGCAGTATTTT. Amino acids: CASSEGTGDYTDTQYF.

DNA of the CDR3: TGTGCCAGCAGCTTGACAGGTAACGCTGAAGCTTTCTTT. This encodes CASSLTGNAEAFF. V and J are TRBV5-4 and TRBJ1-1, with D perhaps matching TRBD1 (5 bases). Trimming left V 1 base short and J 6 bases short, with 10 bases between. Germline values: CDR1 SGHNT, CDR2 YYREEE (reference sequence). The CDR3 extends over 13 amino acids.

Here the CDR3 DNA reads TGTGCCAGCAGTTATCCGGGACAGGGTAATGAGCCCCAGCATTTT. It is translated as CASSYPGQGNEPQHF. This chain links TRBV6-5 with TRBJ1-5; 9 positions match TRBD1. This CDR3 is built from 15 residues. J lost 8 bases, V lost 3 bases, and 8 bases had no gene match. Per the germline V gene, CDR1 is MNHEY and CDR2 is SVGAGI.

The chain is built from TRBV5-6 and TRBJ2-7; 14 nucleotides agree with TRBD2. Germline V lookup: CDR1 SGHDT, CDR2 YYEEEE. The ends lost 0 bases at V and 6 bases at J; junction bases unmatched: 8. The CDR3 length is 17 residues. The CDR3 reads CASSLGRPGLAGAEQYF. The DNA for the CDR3 is TGTGCCAGCAGCTTGGGACGACCGGGACTAGCGGGAGCCGAGCAGTACTTC.

This rearrangement joins TRBV2 to TRBJ2-1, with D maybe TRBD1 (6 bases). The V end lost 4 bases, the J end lost 6 bases, and 10 bases lay between the germline ends. The germline V gene encodes CDR1 SNHLY and CDR2 FYNNEI. The CDR3 loop spans 13 amino acids. As DNA, the CDR3 is TGTGCCAGCAGTGTACAGGGTGGCAATGAGCAGTTCTTC. Amino acids: CASSVQGGNEQFF.

Turning to this clone: Other DNA sequences in this sample translate to the same CDR3. The J gene is TRBJ1-2, the V gene TRBV7-2; tentatively, D is TRBD1 (6 bases). This CDR3 spans 13 amino acids. In germline, CDR1 is SGHTA, CDR2 FQGNSA. V lost 1 base to trimming and J lost 3 bases, with 6 bases between them. CDR3 sequence reads: CASSLDRDYGYTF. The DNA of the CDR3 is TGTGCCAGCAGCTTAGACAGGGACTATGGCTACACCTTC.

This clone was seen more than once but under ten times. The chain joins TRBV7-9 to TRBJ2-2; D gene unclear. CDR3 length equals 18 residues. Looked up from germline, CDR1 is SEHNR and CDR2 is FQNEAQ (reference sequence). V was shortened by 5 bases and J by 4 bases, with 23 bases between the two germline ends. The CDR3 sequence is CASSRGPESWISTGELFF. The CDR3 DNA sequence: TGTGCCAGCAGCAGAGGCCCCGAATCGTGGATCAGCACCGGGGAGCTGTTTTTT.

The CDR3 protein is CASSSQDRVGDEQFF. In nucleotides, the CDR3 is TGTGCCAGCAGCTCCCAGGACAGGGTCGGGGATGAGCAGTTCTTC. The chain recombines TRBV28 with TRBJ2-1; TRBD1 matches 8 bases. V shed 6 bases, J shed 8 bases, and the junction held 12 bases outside the gene matches. The CDR3 runs to 15 residues. Germline V gives CDR1 MDHEN, CDR2 SYDVKM.

The V and J genes are TRBV6-6 and TRBJ2-7; 14 bases match TRBD2. The CDR3 has 17 residues. Germline V gene lookup returns CDR1 MNHNY and CDR2 SVGAGI (reference sequence). Trimming at V came to 8 bases and at J to 0 bases, leaving 9 bases not matched to a gene. The CDR3 DNA is TGTGCCAGCCGTCCCGGGACTAGCGGGAGAGGCTCCTACGAGCAGTACTTC. This sequence encodes CASRPGTSGRGSYEQYF.

This clone was detected only a few times. J is TRBJ2-1 and V is TRBV30, with a tentative D call TRBD2 (5 bases). The V gene lost 2 bases and the J gene lost 5 bases, with 13 bases spanning the gap. This CDR3 comprises 14 residues. The germline V gene has CDR1 GTSNPN and CDR2 SVGIG (reference sequence). The CDR3 region is CAWSRGSSNNEQFF. The CDR3 DNA reads TGTGCCTGGAGTCGAGGGTCGAGCAACAATGAGCAGTTCTTC.

The chain combines TRBV4-1 with TRBJ1-4; 10 positions agree with TRBD1. V dropped 4 bases and J dropped 6; count of bases not matched to a gene: 11. Germline CDR1 MGHRA, CDR2 YSYEKL. The CDR3 has 17 residues. CDR3 DNA sequence: TGCGCCAGCAGCCGAGCGAGGACAGGGGGATTTGATGAAAAACTGTTTTTT. Translating it yields CASSRARTGGFDEKLFF.

The chain recombines TRBV5-4 with TRBJ2-1; 15 bases agree with TRBD2. CDR3 length equals 16 residues. V shed 4 bases, J shed 9 bases, and the junction held 8 bases outside the gene matches. Germline values: CDR1 SGHNT, CDR2 YYREEE (reference sequence). The CDR3 reads CASSPGLAGGWGEQFF. For the CDR3, the DNA is TGTGCCAGCAGCCCGGGACTAGCGGGAGGCTGGGGTGAGCAGTTCTTC.

This chain joins TRBV15 and TRBJ2-7; 8 nucleotides match TRBD2. Germline CDR1 and CDR2: LNHNV and YYDKDF (reference sequence). V shed 5 bases, J shed 4 bases, and the junction held 10 bases outside the gene matches. The CDR3 sequence is 15 residues long. The DNA of the CDR3 is TGTGCCACCAGCGATACACCCGGCGGGGGGTACGAGCAGTACTTC. Translation: CATSDTPGGGYEQYF.

The V and J genes are TRBV29-1 and TRBJ2-1, with TRBD2 matching 11 bases. The CDR3 runs to 16 residues. The V and J ends lost 2 bases and 5 bases, in that order; junction bases with no gene match: 8. Germline V gene sequence: CDR1 SQVTM, CDR2 ANQGSEA. The CDR3 reads CSVELAGGLEHNEQFF. The CDR3 DNA reads TGCAGCGTTGAACTAGCGGGAGGCCTTGAACACAATGAGCAGTTCTTC.

V and J are TRBV10-1 and TRBJ2-1; TRBD2 aligns across 7 bases. This CDR3 has 19 amino acids. Trimming took 3 bases from V and 1 from J; bases not matched to a gene: 15. Germline V lookup: CDR1 WNHNN, CDR2 SYGVQD (reference sequence). This CDR3 reads CASSDRLSGTHGSYNEQFF. CDR3 nucleotide sequence: TGCGCCAGCAGTGACCGTCTCAGCGGGACCCACGGTTCCTACAATGAGCAGTTCTTC.

The chain joins TRBV12-5 to TRBJ2-1; no definite D call. The V gene lost 5 bases and the J gene lost 9 bases, with 11 bases spanning the gap. The germline CDR1 and CDR2 sequences are LGHNT and FRNRAP. This CDR3 has 12 amino acids. The CDR3 loop reads CASGPQDGEQFF. CDR3 sequence (DNA): TGTGCTAGTGGTCCCCAGGATGGTGAGCAGTTCTTC. Complete variable domain (other parts from reference TRBV12-5 and TRBJ2-1): DARVTQTPRHKVTEMGQEVTMRCQPILGHNTVFWYRQTMMQGLELLAYFRNRAPLDDSGMPKDRFSAEMPDATLATLKIQPSEPRDSAVYFCASGPQDGEQFFGPGTRLTVL.

The chain is built from TRBV19 and TRBJ2-3; D is unresolved. V was cut by 4 bases and J by 2 bases, with 7 bases left in between. Germline V lookup: CDR1 LNHDA, CDR2 SQIVND (reference sequence). The CDR3 consists of 13 residues. This chain's CDR3 is CASSSTDTDTQYF. The CDR3 DNA is TGTGCCAGTAGTAGTACAGACACAGATACGCAGTATTTT.

The chain has TRBV19 and TRBJ2-3; D gene ambiguous. The CDR3 sequence is 14 residues long. CDR1 is LNHDA and CDR2 is SQIVND in the germline V gene (reference sequence). V lost 3 bases, J lost 1 base, and 8 bases lay in between. Here the CDR3 DNA reads TGTGCCAGTAGTATTTTGGCACGCACAGATACGCAGTATTTT. Amino acids: CASSILARTDTQYF.

The J gene is TRBJ2-1, the V gene TRBV28; TRBD2 agrees at 7 bases. The junction had 20 bases not matched to a gene; V was cut back by 7 bases and J by 5 bases. CDR1 and CDR2 (germline): MDHEN, SYDVKM. The CDR3 spans 18 residues. The CDR3 loop reads CASIPNIGQRDGDNEQFF. DNA of the CDR3: TGTGCCAGCATACCCAATATAGGCCAGCGGGATGGGGACAATGAGCAGTTCTTC.

The chain links TRBV4-2 to TRBJ1-3; TRBD1 might be the D (5 bases). The CDR3 totals 16 residues. Germline CDR1 is LGHNA and CDR2 is YNFKEQ. Trimming took off 0 bases at V and 0 bases at J, with 9 bases between the two ends. CDR3 protein: CASSQDWRGSGNTIYF. Here the CDR3 DNA reads TGTGCCAGCAGCCAAGATTGGAGGGGCTCTGGAAACACCATATATTTT.